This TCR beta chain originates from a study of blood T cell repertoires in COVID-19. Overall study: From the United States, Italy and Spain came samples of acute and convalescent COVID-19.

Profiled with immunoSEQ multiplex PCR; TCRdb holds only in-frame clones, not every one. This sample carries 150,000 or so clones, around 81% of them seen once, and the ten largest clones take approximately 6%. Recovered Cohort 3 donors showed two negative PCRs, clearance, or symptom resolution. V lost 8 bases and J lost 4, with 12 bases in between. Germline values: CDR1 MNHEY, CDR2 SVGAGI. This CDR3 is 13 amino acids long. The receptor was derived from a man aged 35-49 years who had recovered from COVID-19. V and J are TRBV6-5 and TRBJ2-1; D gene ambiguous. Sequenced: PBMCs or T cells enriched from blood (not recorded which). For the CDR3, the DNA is TGTGCCAGCGGAATCGAGGAGTACAATGAGCAGTTCTTC. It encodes CASGIEEYNEQFF.